Following are 23 T cell receptor beta chains from one sample sequenced in a study of blood T cell repertoires in COVID-19. Only in-frame clones appear in the TCRdb table, and some are missing; sequencing was by immunoSEQ multiplex PCR. The table includes under 40,000 clones, over 90% detected once. The sample taken for sequencing was peripheral blood. These receptors were taken from a human donor in a cohort sampled during active COVID-19.

As DNA, the CDR3 is TGTGCCAGCATCATATCGGGGGGGAACTACAATGAGCAGTTCTTC. Its protein is CASIISGGNYNEQFF. V gene TRBV5-4 combines with J gene TRBJ2-1; 8 bases align to TRBD2. The V segment lost 6 bases and the J segment 3 bases; nucleotides outside the gene matches: 8. Germline V gene data show CDR1 as SGHNT and CDR2 as YYREEE (reference sequence). The CDR3 length is 15 residues.

This clone was seen a handful of times. V gene TRBV2 combines with J gene TRBJ1-5; 11 bases are shared with TRBD1. V lost 6 bases, J lost 5 bases, and 6 bases stayed unmatched. CDR1 is SNHLY, CDR2 FYNNEI, per germline. The CDR3 loop spans 15 amino acids. In DNA, the CDR3 is TGTGCCAGCAGCGCAGAGGACAGGGGGCATCAGCCCCAGCATTTT. Residues: CASSAEDRGHQPQHF.

This clone was picked up a small number of times. The rearrangement links TRBV5-1 to TRBJ2-3; 7 nucleotides agree with TRBD2. The V gene's germline CDR1 is SGHRS and CDR2 YFSETQ. This CDR3 has 16 residues. V trimming: 4 bases; J trimming: 2 bases; junction bases outside the gene matches: 10. CDR3 loop: CASSPWGGVNTDTQYF. Written as DNA, the CDR3 is TGCGCCAGCAGCCCCTGGGGGGGAGTCAACACAGATACGCAGTATTTT. Variable domain in full (rest from reference TRBV5-1 and TRBJ2-3): KAGVTQTPRYLIKTRGQQVTLSCSPISGHRSVSWYQQTPGQGLQFLFEYFSETQRNKGNFPGRFSGRQFSNSRSEMNVSTLELGDSALYLCASSPWGGVNTDTQYFGPGTRLTVL.

This clone has just a few counts. This rearrangement joins TRBV5-4 to TRBJ2-7; possibly TRBD2 for D (6 bases). This CDR3 has 14 amino acids. The germline V and J ends were trimmed by 5 bases and 7 bases, with 19 bases remaining between them. Germline CDR1 and CDR2: SGHNT and YYREEE (reference sequence). The CDR3: CASSYSGLGREQYF. The CDR3 region has the DNA TGTGCCAGCAGTTATAGCGGTTTAGGGCGAGAGCAGTACTTC.

The V call is TRBV27, the J call TRBJ1-5; 10 bases match TRBD1. Trimming cost V 6 bases and J 4 bases; bases outside gene matches: 6. CDR1 is MNHEY, CDR2 SMNVEV, per germline (reference sequence). This CDR3 region has 15 residues. CDR3 in DNA: TGTGCCAGCAGAACCGGGACAGGGGAAAATCAGCCCCAGCATTTT. It is translated as CASRTGTGENQPQHF.

The chain links TRBV5-4 to TRBJ1-1, with a tentative D call TRBD1 (5 bases). Germline V CDR1 and CDR2: SGHNT, YYREEE (reference sequence). V gave up 2 bases and J gave up 0 bases, with 8 bases separating them. The CDR3 length is 14 residues. The DNA of the CDR3 is TGTGCCAGCAGCTTTTCCAGGGTGAACACTGAAGCTTTCTTT. Its protein is CASSFSRVNTEAFF.

The rearrangement joins TRBV4-1 to TRBJ2-2, with 9 bases lining up with TRBD2. The CDR3 is 15 amino acids. Losses at the gene ends were 5 bases for V and 6 bases for J; bases not matched to a gene: 7. Germline V gene data show CDR1 as MGHRA and CDR2 as YSYEKL. CDR3 DNA sequence: TGCGCCAGCAGCTCGAGTAGCGGGAGTCCCGGGGAGCTGTTTTTT. Translation: CASSSSSGSPGELFF.

V usage is TRBV5-1 and J usage is TRBJ2-2; the D gene is possibly TRBD1 (6 bases). CDR3 length: 15 amino acids. CDR1 is SGHRS, CDR2 YFSETQ, per germline. Trimming removed 5 bases from V and 3 bases from J, with 14 bases in between. The CDR3 DNA sequence: TGCGCCAGCAGGCCCGGGACAAGTGACACCGGGGAGCTGTTTTTT. It specifies CASRPGTSDTGELFF. Based on the CDR3 plus reference TRBV5-1 and TRBJ2-2, the full variable domain is KAGVTQTPRYLIKTRGQQVTLSCSPISGHRSVSWYQQTPGQGLQFLFEYFSETQRNKGNFPGRFSGRQFSNSRSEMNVSTLELGDSALYLCASRPGTSDTGELFFGEGSRLTVL.

This clone has just one count. CDR3 in amino acids: CSVFRLAGDNEQFF. In nucleotides, the CDR3 is TGCAGCGTTTTCAGACTAGCGGGAGATAATGAGCAGTTCTTC. This sequence joins TRBV29-1 and TRBJ2-1; TRBD2 aligns across 12 bases. V trimming: 5 bases; J trimming: 7 bases; junction bases outside the gene matches: 6. This CDR3 contains 14 residues. Germline values: CDR1 SQVTM, CDR2 ANQGSEA.

The J gene is TRBJ1-3, the V gene TRBV7-9, with a weak D call TRBD1 (5 bases). V was trimmed by 2 bases and J by 3 bases, leaving 14 bases between them. The germline V gene has CDR1 SEHNR and CDR2 FQNEAQ (reference sequence). The CDR3 length is 16 residues. In DNA form, the CDR3 reads TGTGCCAGCAGCTTACGGGGGTTATCGGGTGGAAACACCATATATTTT. Translating gives CASSLRGLSGGNTIYF.

The chain combines TRBV7-9 with TRBJ1-6; 8 positions agree with TRBD1. Germline trimming cut 1 base from V and 8 bases from J; bases unmatched to any gene: 7. CDR3 length: 16 amino acids. The V gene's germline CDR1 is SEHNR and CDR2 FQNEAQ (reference sequence). CDR3: CASSLEAGGSYSPLHF. In DNA form, the CDR3 reads TGTGCCAGCAGCTTAGAGGCAGGGGGCTCTTATTCACCCCTCCACTTT.

This clone was detected a few times. The rearrangement links TRBV12-5 to TRBJ1-5; no reliable D call. The germline CDR1 and CDR2 sequences are LGHNT and FRNRAP. The CDR3 contains 12 residues. Trimming removed 7 bases at V and 8 bases at J, with 12 bases between. The CDR3 sequence: CASDVGEEPQHF. CDR3 DNA: TGTGCTAGTGACGTCGGGGAAGAGCCCCAGCATTTT.

The V and J genes are TRBV10-2 and TRBJ1-2, with 7 bases fitting TRBD1. Trimming cost V 7 bases and J 2 bases; bases outside gene matches: 4. Germline lookup yields CDR1 WSHSY and CDR2 SAAADI. CDR3 length: 13 residues. This CDR3 reads CASMKQGNYGYTF. The DNA for the CDR3 is TGCGCCAGCATGAAACAGGGGAACTATGGCTACACCTTC.

CDR3 bases: TGTGCCAGCAGCCCGACTAGCGGAGAGTGGGGTGAGCAGTTCTTC. It codes for CASSPTSGEWGEQFF. V and J are TRBV7-9 and TRBJ2-1; 9 bases are shared with TRBD2. This CDR3 has 15 amino acids. CDR1 is SEHNR and CDR2 is FQNEAQ in the germline V gene (reference sequence). V dropped 5 bases and J dropped 9; count of bases not matched to a gene: 11. The whole variable domain, remainder taken from reference TRBV7-9 and TRBJ2-1, is DTGVSQNPRHKITKRGQNVTFRCDPISEHNRLYWYRQTLGQGPEFLTYFQNEAQLEKSRLLSDRFSAERPKGSFSTLEIQRTEQGDSAMYLCASSPTSGEWGEQFFGPGTRLTVL.

This chain joins TRBV18 and TRBJ1-6; 7 bases agree with TRBD1. Germline lookup yields CDR1 KGHSH and CDR2 LQKENI. This CDR3 comprises 16 residues. The ends lost 3 bases at V and 0 bases at J; junction bases unmatched: 2. The CDR3 sequence: CASSPGQTSYNSPLHF. CDR3 nucleotides: TGTGCCAGCTCACCGGGACAGACCTCCTATAATTCACCCCTCCACTTT. The full variable domain, its missing parts supplied by reference TRBV18 and TRBJ1-6, is NAGVMQNPRHLVRRRGQEARLRCSPMKGHSHVYWYRQLPEEGLKFMVYLQKENIIDESGMPKERFSAEFPKEGPSILRIQQVVRGDSAAYFCASSPGQTSYNSPLHFGNGTRLTVT.

This chain joins TRBV6-4 and TRBJ2-3; D remains unclear. This CDR3 comprises 12 residues. V lost 9 bases to trimming and J lost 2 bases, with 9 bases between them. Germline V gene data show CDR1 as MRHNA and CDR2 as SNTAGT. DNA of the CDR3: TGTGCCAGACCGCCAGACACAGATACGCAGTATTTT. It encodes CARPPDTDTQYF.

The chain links TRBV11-2 to TRBJ2-5; 13 bases map to TRBD2. This CDR3 spans 18 amino acids. V shed 3 bases and J 2 bases; nucleotides not matched to a gene: 9. Germline-derived CDR1 and CDR2 are SGHAT and FQNNGV. CDR3 protein: CASSLSPGLAGRQETQYF. The DNA of the CDR3 is TGTGCCAGCAGCTTGTCGCCGGGACTAGCGGGAAGACAAGAGACCCAGTACTTC. The variable domain in full, completed from reference TRBV11-2 and TRBJ2-5, reads EAGVAQSPRYKIIEKRQSVAFWCNPISGHATLYWYQQILGQGPKLLIQFQNNGVVDDSQLPKDRFSAERLKGVDSTLKIQPAKLEDSAVYLCASSLSPGLAGRQETQYFGPGTRLLVL.

J is TRBJ2-7 and V is TRBV6-1, with D maybe TRBD2 (5 bases). The germline gives CDR1 MNHNS, CDR2 SASEGT. V was clipped by 4 bases and J by 3 bases, with 22 bases between them. The CDR3 consists of 17 residues. The CDR3 loop is CASSVYPGTATVYEQYF. The CDR3 DNA sequence: TGTGCCAGCAGTGTTTATCCGGGAACTGCCACAGTCTACGAGCAGTACTTC.

The rearrangement uses TRBV28 and TRBJ2-2; maybe TRBD1 (6 bases). Germline V gene sequence: CDR1 MDHEN, CDR2 SYDVKM. The CDR3 contains 16 residues. V lost 8 bases, J lost 1 base, and 17 bases lay in between. The CDR3 region has the DNA TGTGCCAGCCCCATCAGGGGTATAGAGAACACCGGGGAGCTGTTTTTT. It encodes CASPIRGIENTGELFF.

The genes are TRBV11-2 and TRBJ2-3; TRBD1 is a possible D gene (5 bases). Between the trimmed V and J ends, which lost 3 bases and 0 bases, there was a span of 10 bases. Looked up from germline, CDR1 is SGHAT and CDR2 is FQNNGV. The CDR3 consists of 15 residues. CDR3 protein: CASSLGRYSTDTQYF. The DNA for the CDR3 is TGTGCCAGCAGCTTGGGGCGCTATAGCACAGATACGCAGTATTTT.

CDR3 nucleotides: TGTGCCAGCAGCTCAACCCCCCCGACCCTCCGCGGGAACACTGAAGCTTTCTTT. Its protein product is CASSSTPPTLRGNTEAFF. The chain joins TRBV7-9 to TRBJ1-1; D unclear. V was trimmed by 4 bases and J by 1 base, leaving 22 bases between them. In germline, CDR1 is SEHNR, CDR2 FQNEAQ (reference sequence). The CDR3 sequence is 18 residues long.

The chain employs TRBV9 and TRBJ1-2, with D uncertain. The ends were cut back, 1 base at V and 4 bases at J, with 11 bases in the middle. The CDR3 runs 14 residues. The germline gives CDR1 SGDLS, CDR2 YYNGEE. The CDR3 protein is CASSVFAQLYGYTF. The CDR3 DNA sequence: TGTGCCAGCAGCGTATTCGCACAGCTCTATGGCTACACCTTC.

This clone appeared a single time. J is TRBJ2-1 and V is TRBV11-2; D might be TRBD2 (5 bases). The germline gives CDR1 SGHAT, CDR2 FQNNGV. Trimming cost V 8 bases and J 2 bases, with 7 bases left between them. This CDR3 region has 12 residues. The CDR3 sequence is CASRGAYNEQFF. The CDR3 coding sequence is TGTGCCAGCCGGGGAGCCTACAATGAGCAGTTCTTC.